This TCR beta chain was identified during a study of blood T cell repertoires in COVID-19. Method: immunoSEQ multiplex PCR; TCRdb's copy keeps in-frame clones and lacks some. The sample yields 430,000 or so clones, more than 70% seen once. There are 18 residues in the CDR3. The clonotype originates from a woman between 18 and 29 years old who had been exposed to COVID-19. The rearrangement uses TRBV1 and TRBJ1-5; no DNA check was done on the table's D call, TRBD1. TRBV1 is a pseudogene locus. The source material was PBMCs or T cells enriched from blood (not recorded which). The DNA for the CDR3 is TGCACCAGCAGCCAAGAGTCTTCCGGGACAGGGGATCATCAGCCCCAGCATTTT. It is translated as CTSSQESSGTGDHQPQHF.